Listed below are T cell receptor beta chains from one sample, sequenced in a study of molecular identifiers for immune sequencing clone quantification. TCRdb redid the calling of the PCR reads with MiXCR, one entry per CDR3 protein. The sample includes hundreds of thousands of distinct CDR3 sequences, 20% to 25% of them seen just once. Sequenced sample: naive CD8+ T cells from blood, with Jurkat cell RNA spiked in. Every receptor here comes from a human donor in good health. Some libraries in this study had Jurkat cell RNA spiked in. Both conserved end residues are trimmed from each CDR3.

V,CDR3
TRBV7-9,ASSLSIGDEQY
TRBV5-6,ASSLNPNRAYEQY
TRBV28,ATSDRMNTEAF
TRBV27,ASSPTPGRPQH
TRBV2,ASRDRDRTFFVTEAF
TRBV7-9,ASGRENQPQH
TRBV5-8,ASSLGVGGALTEAF
TRBV7-8,ASSFGATNEKLF
TRBV13,ASSFGKGANEQY
TRBV6-5,ASSYGRDVNEKLF
TRBV19,ASGQGINYEQY
TRBV5-4,ASSTGTGEGVTQY
TRBV7-6,ASSTGQAWAGRNLFTGELF
TRBV7-7,ASRSPLGRKGQPQH
TRBV30,AYDLGVRGSTDTQY
TRBV5-1,ASSLYEEMGTEAF
TRBV7-9,ASSESPDSSGQY
TRBV6-2/TRBV6-3,ASSYSASAGELF
TRBV4-3,ASSPALQGPYEQY
TRBV25-1,ASSEYKGLALYEQY
TRBV27,ASSHRGLGDQPQH
TRBV30,AWDSSGDNEQF
TRBV4-3,ASSQAGRDEQF
TRBV6-2/TRBV6-3,ASSSLGLAGLETQY